Each of the 17 T cell receptor beta chains below was sequenced from the same sample in a study of Ad26.COV2.S vaccination and SARS-CoV-2 variants. Clones were read by immunoSEQ multiplex PCR, and TCRdb kept only the in-frame ones, dropping some. The repertoire holds some 180,000 clones, around 85% seen once, with approximately 6% in the top ten. This specimen was peripheral blood, taken after recovery from COVID-19. These receptors were taken from a human donor who had recovered from COVID-19.

The sample holds many counts of this clone. CDR3 protein: CASSQVDSPIYGYTF. CDR3 DNA: TGCGCCAGCAGCCAAGTGGACAGTCCCATCTATGGCTACACCTTC. The J gene is TRBJ1-2, the V gene TRBV4-1; maybe TRBD1 (6 bases). CDR1 is MGHRA, CDR2 YSYEKL, per germline. V lost 1 base, J lost 4 bases, and 13 bases lay in between. The CDR3 spans 15 residues.

In this sample, this clone turned up many times. The rearrangement uses TRBV19 and TRBJ2-3; D may be TRBD1 (6 bases). Germline V CDR1 and CDR2: LNHDA, SQIVND (reference sequence). The CDR3 loop spans 14 amino acids. Trimming stripped 4 bases from V and 6 bases from J, with 14 bases between. This CDR3 is CASSRGQGFDTQYF. CDR3 DNA sequence: TGTGCCAGTAGTAGAGGTCAGGGGTTTGATACGCAGTATTTT.

This rearrangement joins TRBV3-1 (or the pseudogene TRBV3-2) to TRBJ1-6, with D unclear. Trimming took 0 bases from V and 16 from J, leaving 7 bases between them. The CDR3 contains 11 residues. The germline V gene encodes CDR1 LGHDT and CDR2 YNNKEL (reference sequence). Written as DNA, the CDR3 is TGTGCCAGCAGCCAAGACCAGGAGCTCCACTTT. Encoded protein: CASSQDQELHF.

This chain links TRBV5-4 with TRBJ2-2, with D tentatively TRBD1 (6 bases). V lost 2 bases and J lost 7, with 18 bases in between. The CDR3 is 16 amino acids. Germline V gene data show CDR1 as SGHNT and CDR2 as YYREEE (reference sequence). Written as DNA, the CDR3 is TGTGCCAGCAGCTTAGACAGGTTGAGGAGGAACGGGGAGCTGTTTTTT. This gives the protein CASSLDRLRRNGELFF.

This clone has just one count. The chain is built from TRBV5-6 and TRBJ1-5, with D maybe TRBD1 (5 bases). Trimming stripped 4 bases from V and 5 bases from J, with 13 bases between. The CDR3 is 14 amino acids. Germline CDR1 SGHDT, CDR2 YYEEEE. The CDR3, as DNA: TGTGCCAGCAGCCCAGACAGCCCAGATCAGCCCCAGCATTTT. Residues: CASSPDSPDQPQHF. Full variable domain (rest looked up from reference TRBV5-6 and TRBJ1-5): DAGVTQSPTHLIKTRGQQVTLRCSPKSGHDTVSWYQQALGQGPQFIFQYYEEEERQRGNFPDRFSGHQFPNYSSELNVNALLLGDSALYLCASSPDSPDQPQHFGDGTRLSIL.

This clone is a singleton in its sample. This chain links TRBV10-3 with TRBJ1-4; the match to TRBD1 covers 8 bases. The ends lost 2 bases at V and 11 bases at J; junction bases unmatched: 7. Germline values: CDR1 ENHRY, CDR2 SYGVKD. This CDR3 comprises 14 residues. The DNA for the CDR3 is TGTGCCATCAGTGAGACTACAGGGGGGGAGAAACTGTTTTTT. This sequence encodes CAISETTGGEKLFF.

CDR3 DNA: TGTGCCAGCAGCCAAGGGGCCCGACGGGAGACCCAGTACTTC. This codes for CASSQGARRETQYF. The chain is built from TRBV4-2 and TRBJ2-5, with D unresolved. The germline gives CDR1 LGHNA, CDR2 YNFKEQ. V lost 1 base and J lost 5, with 11 bases in between. The CDR3 contains 14 residues.

There are a few counts of this clone. The CDR3 reads CASSSGFGADEQFF. As DNA, the CDR3 is TGCGCCAGCAGCTCCGGGTTTGGAGCTGATGAGCAGTTCTTC. The V call is TRBV4-1, the J call TRBJ2-1, with D uncertain. The CDR3 is 14 amino acids. V lost 5 bases and J lost 8, with 16 bases in between. Germline V gene lookup returns CDR1 MGHRA and CDR2 YSYEKL.

The rearrangement links TRBV7-6 to TRBJ2-5; no reliable D call. There are 11 residues in the CDR3. Germline CDR1 is SGHVS and CDR2 is FNYEAQ. Trimming cost V 5 bases and J 5 bases, with 6 bases left between them. The CDR3 loop reads CASSLSETQYF. The DNA for the CDR3 is TGTGCCAGCAGCCTCAGTGAGACCCAGTACTTC.

The J gene is TRBJ1-3, the V gene TRBV5-5; no clear D. The CDR3 contains 14 residues. Trimming removed 0 bases from V and 3 bases from J, with 7 bases in between. Per germline, CDR1 SGHKS and CDR2 YYEKEE (reference sequence). CDR3 region: CASSLVGNGNTIYF. CDR3 nucleotide sequence: TGTGCCAGCAGCTTGGTAGGGAATGGAAACACCATATATTTT.

The chain carries TRBV5-1 and TRBJ1-4; D possibly corresponds to TRBD1 (5 bases). CDR1 and CDR2 (germline): SGHRS, YFSETQ. V dropped 5 bases and J dropped 4 bases, with 24 bases sitting between them. CDR3 length equals 18 residues. The CDR3 loop is CASRSGSTTSLSNEKLFF. In DNA, the CDR3 is TGCGCCAGCAGGTCAGGGTCTACTACCTCCCTCAGTAATGAAAAACTGTTTTTT.

V and J are TRBV10-2 and TRBJ2-7; D possibly corresponds to TRBD2 (5 bases). V lost 4 bases, J lost 5 bases, and 15 bases lay in between. Per the germline V gene, CDR1 is WSHSY and CDR2 is SAAADI. This CDR3 has 14 amino acids. The CDR3 sequence: CASSAGVNDNEQYF. The CDR3 nucleotides read TGCGCCAGCAGTGCCGGGGTAAACGATAACGAGCAGTACTTC.

The rearrangement links TRBV2 to TRBJ2-7; TRBD2 matches 13 bases. The CDR3 totals 15 residues. The germline V gene has CDR1 SNHLY and CDR2 FYNNEI. V lost 6 bases and J lost 6; bases outside the gene matches: 8. CDR3 residues: CASRIGTSGVGEQYF. The CDR3 coding sequence is TGTGCCAGCAGGATAGGGACTAGCGGGGTAGGCGAGCAGTACTTC.

The chain joins TRBV9 to TRBJ2-5, with 10 bases fitting TRBD1. In germline, CDR1 is SGDLS, CDR2 YYNGEE. J was trimmed by 5 bases and V by 3 bases; bases with no gene match: 7. The CDR3 spans 15 residues. CDR3 DNA sequence: TGTGCCAGCAGCGCCTCGACAGGGGGCGGGGAGACCCAGTACTTC. Protein product: CASSASTGGGETQYF. The full variable domain, completed using reference TRBV9 and TRBJ2-5, is DSGVTQTPKHLITATGQRVTLRCSPRSGDLSVYWYQQSLDQGLQFLIQYYNGEERAKGNILERFSAQQFPDLHSELNLSSLELGDSALYFCASSASTGGGETQYFGPGTRLLVL.

The chain joins TRBV7-9 to TRBJ2-1; tentatively, D is TRBD2 (6 bases). Looked up from germline, CDR1 is SEHNR and CDR2 is FQNEAQ (reference sequence). The V end lost 5 bases, the J end lost 10 bases, and 15 bases lay between the germline ends. The CDR3 covers 13 residues. The CDR3 coding sequence is TGTGCCAGCAGCCTAGGACTATATCCGGAGCAGTTCTTC. This encodes CASSLGLYPEQFF.

The chain employs TRBV5-1 and TRBJ1-6; D unclear. V was pared by 0 bases and J by 6 bases, with 10 bases between. Per germline, CDR1 SGHRS and CDR2 YFSETQ. The CDR3 extends over 15 amino acids. CDR3 region: CASSLGSDLNSPLHF. The CDR3 DNA sequence: TGCGCCAGCAGCTTGGGCAGCGACCTTAATTCACCCCTCCACTTT.

This chain links TRBV14 with TRBJ2-7; D is unclear. The V and J ends lost 0 bases and 3 bases respectively, with 9 bases between them. Germline assignment: CDR1 SGHDN and CDR2 FVKESK. This CDR3 contains 14 residues. The CDR3 reads CASSQDVDGYEQYF. DNA of the CDR3: TGTGCCAGCAGCCAAGATGTGGACGGCTACGAGCAGTACTTC. Full variable domain (missing parts from reference TRBV14 and TRBJ2-7): EAGVTQFPSHSVIEKGQTVTLRCDPISGHDNLYWYRRVMGKEIKFLLHFVKESKQDESGMPNNRFLAERTGGTYSTLKVQPAELEDSGVYFCASSQDVDGYEQYFGPGTRLTVT.